The clone carrying this T cell receptor (beta chain) appeared a few times. The target antigen is unknown. TCRdb processed the 5' RACE reads anew with MiXCR; each CDR3 protein has one entry. The table shows 25,000 to 30,000 distinct CDR3 sequences, with about 15% occurring only once. The entry originates in a study of T-cell memory formation after mild COVID-19. The study's findings and limits: Pre-infection memory carried some responding clones, suggesting that cross-reactive memory joined.

Sequenced material: PBMCs or a T cell subset sorted from them (not recorded which). This sequence was found in an adult who had mild COVID-19 (a few samples of this study predate the infection). Cell type and time point are not known.

For the CDR3, the DNA is TGTGCCAGCAGCTTAACGGGGTCTAGGGGGGATGAGCAGTTCTTC. Its translation: CASSLTGSRGDEQFF. The rearrangement links TRBV7-3 to TRBJ2-1; TRBD1 or TRBD2 may be the D gene (6 bases each). Germline V gene sequence: CDR1 SGHTA, CDR2 FQGTGA. The V and J ends lost 0 bases and 8 bases respectively, with 14 bases between them. The CDR3 spans 15 residues.